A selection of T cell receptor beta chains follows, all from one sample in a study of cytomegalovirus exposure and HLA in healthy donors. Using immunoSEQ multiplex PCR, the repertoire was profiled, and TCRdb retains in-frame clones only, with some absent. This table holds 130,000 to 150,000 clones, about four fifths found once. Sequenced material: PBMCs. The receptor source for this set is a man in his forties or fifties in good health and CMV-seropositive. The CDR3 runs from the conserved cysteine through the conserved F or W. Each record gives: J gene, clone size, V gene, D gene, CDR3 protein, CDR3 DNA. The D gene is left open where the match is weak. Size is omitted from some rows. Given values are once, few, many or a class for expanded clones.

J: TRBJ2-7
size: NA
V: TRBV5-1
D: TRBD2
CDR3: CASSLAAGVYDEQYF
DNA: TGCGCCAGCAGCTTGGCGGCGGGGGTTTACGACGAGCAGTACTTC

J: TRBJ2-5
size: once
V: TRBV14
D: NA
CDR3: CASSETRGLFSTQYF
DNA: TGTGCCAGCAGCGAAACCCGGGGACTCTTTTCGACCCAGTACTTC

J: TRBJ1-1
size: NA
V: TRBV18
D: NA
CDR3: CASSPVGLPNTEAFF
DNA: TGTGCCAGCTCACCCGTGGGCTTACCGAACACTGAAGCTTTCTTT

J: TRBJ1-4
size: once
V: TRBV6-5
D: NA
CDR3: CASSPEQGRRKLFF
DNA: TGTGCCAGCAGCCCCGAACAGGGCCGAAGGAAACTGTTTTTT

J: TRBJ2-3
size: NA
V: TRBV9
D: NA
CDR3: CASSVFSRGGEDTQYF
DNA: TGTGCCAGCAGCGTATTCTCCAGGGGTGGCGAAGATACGCAGTATTTT

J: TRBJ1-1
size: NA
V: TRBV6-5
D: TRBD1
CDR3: CASSYRQGSTEAFF
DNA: TGTGCCAGCAGTTACAGACAGGGGAGCACTGAAGCTTTCTTT

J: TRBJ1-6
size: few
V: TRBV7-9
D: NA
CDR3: CASSEQGEPLHF
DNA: TGTGCCAGCAGCGAACAGGGCGAACCCCTCCACTTT

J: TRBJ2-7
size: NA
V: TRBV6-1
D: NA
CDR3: CAVHNRVSGYEQYF
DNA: TGTGCCGTTCACAACAGGGTTTCCGGCTACGAGCAGTACTTC

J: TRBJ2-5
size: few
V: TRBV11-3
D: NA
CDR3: CASSWGTGLGEETQYF
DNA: TGTGCCAGCAGCTGGGGGACAGGACTAGGTGAAGAGACCCAGTACTTC

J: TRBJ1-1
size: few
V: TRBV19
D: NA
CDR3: CASTIRGGVNTEAFF
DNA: TGTGCCAGTACCATTAGGGGAGGGGTGAACACTGAAGCTTTCTTT